This TCR beta chain was captured in a study of shared clonotypes between healthy human individuals. The table came from immunoSEQ multiplex PCR; TCRdb's copy has only in-frame clones and leaves some out. The sample includes roughly 2 million clones, just under 95% of them seen just once. The CDR3 is 13 residues long. Germline values: CDR1 SEHNR, CDR2 FQNEAQ (reference sequence). Trimming stripped 2 bases from V and 7 bases from J, with 12 bases between. As defined, naive CD8 cells were CD45RO-negative and positively selected for CCR7, with terminally differentiated effector memory CD45RA+ cells excluded.

The chain combines TRBV7-9 with TRBJ2-7; D perhaps matches TRBD2 (5 bases). This receptor was taken from a man aged 18 to 29 in good health. Sequenced sample: naive CD8+ T cells sorted from blood. DNA of the CDR3: TGTGCCAGCAGCTTATCGGAACTAGGGGAGCAGTACTTC. Residues: CASSLSELGEQYF.